Detailed here is one T cell receptor beta chain. The antigen is undetermined. Produced via immunoSEQ multiplex PCR; TCRdb's table is partial and in-frame only. The sample consists of 92,000 or so clones, 96% of them appearing once. Germline CDR1 and CDR2: SEHNR and FQNEAQ (reference sequence). The CDR3 runs to 14 residues. Trimming pared 5 bases from V and 4 bases from J, leaving 13 bases between. The donors were part of the validation cohort, which consisted of over a hundred subjects and was separate from the first cohort of 666 subjects. The sample comes from a study of cytomegalovirus exposure and HLA in healthy donors. Study-level findings and limits: According to reports, the classifier identified cytomegalovirus status with high specificity and sensitivity. There were 160 or so TCR beta chains listed as cytomegalovirus-associated.

The rearrangement uses TRBV7-9 and TRBJ2-3, with a tentative D call TRBD2 (6 bases). The TCR sequence derives from a man younger than 35 in good health and CMV-seronegative. The sequenced sample consisted of PBMCs. The CDR3 here is CASSRGNSPDTQYF. CDR3 coding DNA: TGTGCCAGCAGCCGGGGGAATAGCCCAGATACGCAGTATTTT.